This TCR beta chain was identified in a study of OX40 agonist ivuxolimab in advanced cancers. This clone was detected a few times. CDR1 and CDR2 from the germline V gene are LNHDA and SQIVND (reference sequence). This CDR3 region has 14 residues. Trimming left V 7 bases short and J 0 bases short, with 9 bases between. Here immunoSEQ multiplex PCR was the method, and the copy in TCRdb shows in-frame clones only, minus some. The data contain 31,000 or so clones, approximately 84% of them singletons. The receptor comes from an adult with an advanced solid tumor such as melanoma, head and neck, liver or kidney cancer. This chain connects TRBV19 to TRBJ2-2; D is uncertain. Sequenced here: CD4+ or CD8+ T cells sorted from blood, sampled in a trial of the OX40 agonist ivuxolimab. CDR3 region: CASTPVANTGELFF. The CDR3 DNA sequence: TGTGCCAGTACCCCCGTGGCGAACACCGGGGAGCTGTTTTTT.